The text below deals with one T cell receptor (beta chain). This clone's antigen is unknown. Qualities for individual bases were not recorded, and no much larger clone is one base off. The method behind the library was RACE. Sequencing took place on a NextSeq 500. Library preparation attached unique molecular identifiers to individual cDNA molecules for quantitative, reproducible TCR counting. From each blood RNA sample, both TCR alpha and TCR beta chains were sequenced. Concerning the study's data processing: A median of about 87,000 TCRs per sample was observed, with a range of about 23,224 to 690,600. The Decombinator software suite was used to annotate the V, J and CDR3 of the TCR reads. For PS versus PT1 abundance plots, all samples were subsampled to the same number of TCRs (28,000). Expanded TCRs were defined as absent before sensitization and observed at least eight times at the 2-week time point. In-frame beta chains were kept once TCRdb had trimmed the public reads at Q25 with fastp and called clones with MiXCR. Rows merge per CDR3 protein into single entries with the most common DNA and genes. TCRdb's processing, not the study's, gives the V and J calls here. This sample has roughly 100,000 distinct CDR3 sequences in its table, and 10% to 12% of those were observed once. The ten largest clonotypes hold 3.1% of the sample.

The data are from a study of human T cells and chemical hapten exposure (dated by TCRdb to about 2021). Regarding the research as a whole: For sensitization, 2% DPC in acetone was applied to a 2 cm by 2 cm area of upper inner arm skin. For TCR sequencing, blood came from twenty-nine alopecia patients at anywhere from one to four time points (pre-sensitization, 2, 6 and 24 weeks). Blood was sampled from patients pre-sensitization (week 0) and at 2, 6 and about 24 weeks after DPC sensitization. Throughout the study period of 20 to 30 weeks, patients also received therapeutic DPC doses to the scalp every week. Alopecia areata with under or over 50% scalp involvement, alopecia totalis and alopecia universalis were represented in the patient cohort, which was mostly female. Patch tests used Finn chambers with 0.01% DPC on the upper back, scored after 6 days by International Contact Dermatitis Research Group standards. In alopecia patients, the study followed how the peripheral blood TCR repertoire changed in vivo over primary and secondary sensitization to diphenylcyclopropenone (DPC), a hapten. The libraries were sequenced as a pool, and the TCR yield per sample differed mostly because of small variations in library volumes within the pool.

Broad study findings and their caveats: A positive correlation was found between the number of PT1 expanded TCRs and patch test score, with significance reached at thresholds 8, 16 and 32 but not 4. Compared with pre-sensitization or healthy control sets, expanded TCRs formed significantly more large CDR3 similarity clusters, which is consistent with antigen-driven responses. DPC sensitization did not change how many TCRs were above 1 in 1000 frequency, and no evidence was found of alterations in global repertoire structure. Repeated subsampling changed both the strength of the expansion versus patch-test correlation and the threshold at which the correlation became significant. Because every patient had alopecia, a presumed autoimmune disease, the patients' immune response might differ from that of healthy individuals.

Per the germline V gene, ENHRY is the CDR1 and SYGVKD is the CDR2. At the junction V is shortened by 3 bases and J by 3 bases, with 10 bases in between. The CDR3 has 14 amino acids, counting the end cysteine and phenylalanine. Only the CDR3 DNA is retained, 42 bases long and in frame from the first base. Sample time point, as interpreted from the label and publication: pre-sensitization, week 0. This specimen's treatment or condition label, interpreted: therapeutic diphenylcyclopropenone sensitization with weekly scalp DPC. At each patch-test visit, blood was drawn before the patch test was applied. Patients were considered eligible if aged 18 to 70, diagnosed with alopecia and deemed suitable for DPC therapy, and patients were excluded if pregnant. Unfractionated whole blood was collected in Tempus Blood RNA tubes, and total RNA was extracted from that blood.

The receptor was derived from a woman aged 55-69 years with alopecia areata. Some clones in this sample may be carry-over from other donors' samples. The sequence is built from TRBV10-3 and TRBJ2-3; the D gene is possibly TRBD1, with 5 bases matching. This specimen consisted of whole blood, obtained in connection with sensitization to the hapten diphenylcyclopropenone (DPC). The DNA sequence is TGTGCCATCAGTGACAGGGTGGGAACAGATACGCAGTATTTT. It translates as CAISDRVGTDTQYF.